The 29 T cell receptor beta chains listed next were all sequenced from one sample in a study of T-cell memory formation after mild COVID-19. TCRdb reprocessed the 5' RACE reads via MiXCR and lists one record per CDR3 protein. This table has a few hundred thousand distinct CDR3 sequences, around a quarter appearing once. The sample taken for sequencing was PBMCs or a T cell subset sorted from them (not recorded which). Every receptor here comes from an adult woman who had mild COVID-19 (a few samples of this study predate the infection). Cell type and time point are not known.

V is TRBV14 and J is TRBJ1-1; D is uncertain. Trimming stripped 4 bases from V and 4 bases from J, with 10 bases between. The CDR3 contains 13 residues. The germline V gene has CDR1 SGHDN and CDR2 FVKESK. CDR3 region: CASSPVVSTEAFF. The CDR3 region has the DNA TGTGCCAGCAGCCCCGTCGTATCCACTGAAGCTTTCTTT.

The chain links TRBV20-1 to TRBJ1-1, with D perhaps matching TRBD1 (6 bases). Germline-derived CDR1 and CDR2 are DFQATT and SNEGSKA (reference sequence). The CDR3 length is 12 residues. Trimming took 3 bases from V and 4 from J, leaving 9 bases between them. This chain's CDR3 is CSASEGGTEAFF. As DNA, the CDR3 is TGCAGTGCTAGTGAGGGGGGCACTGAAGCTTTCTTT.

This clonotype was picked up a small number of times. The V gene is TRBV7-2, the J gene TRBJ1-5; possibly TRBD1 for D (5 bases). In germline, CDR1 is SGHTA, CDR2 FQGNSA. V lost 0 bases, J lost 15 bases, and 15 bases lay in between. The CDR3 is 13 residues long. The CDR3 nucleotides read TGTGCCAGCAGCTTAGCGGGGCTCGCGGGTTGGCATTTT. This codes for CASSLAGLAGWHF.

The rearrangement links TRBV6-2 or TRBV6-3 to TRBJ2-6; D is uncertain. Per germline, CDR1 MNHEY and CDR2 SVGEGT. V was cut by 2 bases and J by 0 bases, with 5 bases left in between. The CDR3 sequence is 15 residues long. The CDR3 loop reads CASSYLTSGANVLTF. The CDR3 DNA follows: TGTGCCAGCAGTTACCTCACCTCTGGGGCCAACGTCCTGACTTTC.

Worth noting for this clonotype: Since a much larger clone is just one base distant, this may be a read error. The V call is TRBV24-1, the J call TRBJ2-4, with TRBD2 identical over 7 bases. This CDR3 is built from 14 residues. The junction had 7 bases not matched to a gene; V was cut back by 5 bases and J by 7 bases. Germline values: CDR1 KGHDR, CDR2 SFDVKD. CDR3 coding DNA: TGTGCCACCAGTGCAGAGAATAGCGGGAACATTCAGTACTTC. Encoded protein: CATSAENSGNIQYF.

The chain joins TRBV7-9 to TRBJ2-5; D possibly corresponds to TRBD2 (5 bases). CDR3 size: 12 residues. Trimming shortened V by 5 bases and J by 5 bases, and 9 bases separated the two germline ends. Germline CDR1 and CDR2: SEHNR and FQNEAQ (reference sequence). The CDR3 bases are TGTGCCAGCAGCCCACAGCGGGAGACCCAGTACTTC. Translating it yields CASSPQRETQYF.

The chain uses TRBV4-2 and TRBJ2-2; perhaps D is TRBD1 or TRBD2 (5 bases each). The V end lost 3 bases, the J end lost 6 bases, and 17 bases lay between the germline ends. The CDR3 is 16 amino acids. Looked up from germline, CDR1 is LGHNA and CDR2 is YNFKEQ. The CDR3 region has the DNA TGTGCCAGCAGCCATGAGGGGTTTGAAGGGGCCGGGGAGCTGTTTTTT. Translating it yields CASSHEGFEGAGELFF.

This clonotype showed up just a few times. The J gene is TRBJ2-5, the V gene TRBV7-2; no firm D call. Germline values: CDR1 SGHTA, CDR2 FQGNSA. Trimming shortened V by 1 base and J by 0 bases, and 6 bases separated the two germline ends. The CDR3 has 14 amino acids. DNA of the CDR3: TGTGCCAGCAGCTTAGTGGGGTACCAAGAGACCCAGTACTTC. Amino acid sequence: CASSLVGYQETQYF.

The chain recombines TRBV25-1 with TRBJ2-7; D unresolved. There are 14 residues in the CDR3. Trimming cost V 0 bases and J 8 bases, with 14 bases left between them. The V gene's germline CDR1 is MGHDK and CDR2 SYGVNS. CDR3: CASSEYTLLSQQYF. The CDR3 nucleotides read TGTGCCAGCAGTGAATATACTCTACTAAGTCAGCAGTACTTC.

This clonotype was detected only a few times. The gene calls are TRBV7-2 and TRBJ2-1, with D maybe TRBD2 (5 bases). Germline V CDR1 and CDR2: SGHTA, FQGNSA. CDR3 size: 15 residues. Trimming took 7 bases from V and 0 from J, leaving 13 bases between them. CDR3 coding DNA: TGTGCCAGCACCTCGGTGGGGAGCTCCTACAATGAGCAGTTCTTC. Protein sequence: CASTSVGSSYNEQFF.

The rearrangement uses TRBV18 and TRBJ2-3, with D possibly matching TRBD1 (6 bases). V lost 2 bases to trimming and J lost 4 bases, with 16 bases between them. The length of the CDR3 is 16 residues. Germline CDR1 KGHSH, CDR2 LQKENI. Here the CDR3 DNA reads TGTGCCAGCTCACCAGATTGGGGGCGCGAGGCAGATACGCAGTATTTT. Amino acids: CASSPDWGREADTQYF.

The chain employs TRBV9 and TRBJ2-1; weak D call: TRBD2 (5 bases). CDR1 SGDLS and CDR2 YYNGEE come from the germline V gene. Between the trimmed V and J ends, which lost 0 bases and 5 bases, there was a span of 15 bases. The CDR3 loop spans 16 amino acids. The CDR3 bases are TGTGCCAGCAGCGTAGAAGCGGAGTTAGTGGACAATGAGCAGTTCTTC. Protein sequence: CASSVEAELVDNEQFF.

This clonotype turned up a few times. The chain combines TRBV6-5 with TRBJ2-5; D call uncertain. Germline V gene sequence: CDR1 MNHEY, CDR2 SVGAGI. The CDR3 is 13 amino acids. With 6 bases removed from V and 2 bases from J, the gap between germline ends came to 10 bases. The CDR3 reads CASSWNLQETQYF. CDR3 bases: TGTGCCAGCAGCTGGAACCTACAAGAGACCCAGTACTTC.

The chain is built from TRBV5-1 and TRBJ2-1; TRBD1 agrees at 11 bases. Germline CDR1 SGHRS, CDR2 YFSETQ. V was pared by 3 bases and J by 6 bases, with 2 bases of the junction left unmatched. The CDR3 is made up of 14 amino acids. DNA of the CDR3: TGCGCCAGCAGCTACGGGACAGGGGGCAATGAGCAGTTCTTC. Translating it yields CASSYGTGGNEQFF.

The chain carries TRBV5-1 and TRBJ2-3; TRBD2 aligns across 9 bases. Germline V lookup: CDR1 SGHRS, CDR2 YFSETQ. The CDR3 has 16 residues. V lost 0 bases to trimming and J lost 6 bases; unmatched junction nucleotides: 8. The CDR3 loop reads CASSLDRGGAIDTQYF. The CDR3 DNA follows: TGCGCCAGCAGCTTGGATCGCGGGGGGGCCATCGATACGCAGTATTTT.

This clonotype was counted only a few times. The gene calls are TRBV6-6 and TRBJ2-1; a weak D match, TRBD1 (6 bases). V was clipped by 0 bases and J by 7 bases, with 19 bases between them. Germline V gives CDR1 MNHNY, CDR2 SVGAGI (reference sequence). The CDR3 has 17 residues. As DNA, the CDR3 is TGTGCCAGCAGTTACTCCCCGACAGGTCTCGAAGCAAATGAGCAGTTCTTC. This gives the protein CASSYSPTGLEANEQFF.

This clonotype appeared many times. The rearrangement links TRBV15 to TRBJ2-7, with TRBD2 identical over 9 bases. Per the germline V gene, CDR1 is LNHNV and CDR2 is YYDKDF (reference sequence). With 2 bases clipped from V and 2 bases from J, the junction kept 7 bases outside the gene matches. CDR3 length equals 16 residues. The chain's CDR3 is CATSRLAGTKAYEQYF. DNA of the CDR3: TGTGCCACCAGCAGACTAGCGGGGACTAAAGCCTACGAGCAGTACTTC.

Here the CDR3 reads CSARDLASGNTGELFF. Here the CDR3 DNA reads TGCAGTGCTAGAGATCTTGCTAGCGGGAACACCGGGGAGCTGTTTTTT. V usage is TRBV20-1 and J usage is TRBJ2-2; 7 positions match TRBD2. This CDR3 has 16 residues. Losses at the gene ends were 0 bases for V and 1 base for J; bases not matched to a gene: 5. The germline CDR1 and CDR2 sequences are DFQATT and SNEGSKA (reference sequence).

The chain joins TRBV29-1 to TRBJ2-3; 10 bases fit TRBD2. CDR1 is SQVTM, CDR2 ANQGSEA, per germline. The CDR3 length is 13 residues. The V gene end was trimmed by 4 bases and the J gene end by 7 bases; junction bases not matched to a gene: 5. DNA for the CDR3: TGCAGCGTTGTTCCAGCGGGGGGGTATACGCAGTATTTT. Its protein product is CSVVPAGGYTQYF.

This clonotype has more than one count but fewer than ten. V usage is TRBV27 and J usage is TRBJ1-6; no definite D call. V lost 5 bases and J lost 8, with 10 bases in between. The CDR3 is 13 amino acids. Per the germline V gene, CDR1 is MNHEY and CDR2 is SMNVEV (reference sequence). The CDR3 nucleotides read TGTGCCAGCAGTCCTAATAACGATTCACCCCTCCACTTT. This sequence encodes CASSPNNDSPLHF.

The chain has TRBV12-3 or TRBV12-4 and TRBJ2-4, with TRBD1 as a possible D gene (6 bases). V lost 6 bases and J 7 bases, leaving 19 bases between the germline ends. The CDR3 covers 15 residues. The CDR3 here is CASSPSDSLGNIQYF. The CDR3 DNA reads as TGTGCCAGCAGCCCATCGGACAGCCTCGGGAACATTCAGTACTTC.

The chain carries TRBV20-1 and TRBJ2-3; D not certain. The germline V and J ends were trimmed by 0 bases and 0 bases, with 13 bases remaining between them. CDR1 is DFQATT, CDR2 SNEGSKA, per germline (reference sequence). The CDR3 spans 16 residues. The CDR3 sequence is CSARDRRAASTDTQYF. The CDR3, as DNA: TGCAGTGCTAGAGATCGGCGTGCGGCTAGCACAGATACGCAGTATTTT.

This clonotype was picked up a small number of times. The chain combines TRBV20-1 with TRBJ2-3, with a tentative D call TRBD2 (5 bases). The germline V and J ends were trimmed by 7 bases and 2 bases, with 10 bases remaining between them. Per the germline V gene, CDR1 is DFQATT and CDR2 is SNEGSKA (reference sequence). This CDR3 is built from 12 residues. CDR3 sequence: CSEAELTDTQYF. In DNA form, the CDR3 reads TGCAGTGAAGCGGAGCTCACAGATACGCAGTATTTT.

J is TRBJ2-5 and V is TRBV5-8; the D call may be TRBD1 or TRBD2 (5 bases each). Per germline, CDR1 SGHTS and CDR2 YDEGEE. The CDR3 runs to 17 residues. Trimming took 6 bases from V and 4 from J, leaving 25 bases between them. CDR3 sequence reads: CASIPGLAWVGGETQYF. CDR3 coding DNA: TGTGCCAGCATCCCAGGGCTAGCATGGGTCGGAGGAGAGACCCAGTACTTC.

The rearrangement uses TRBV15 and TRBJ1-1; D possibly corresponds to TRBD1 (6 bases). Trimming left V 1 base short and J 1 base short, with 16 bases between. Germline values: CDR1 LNHNV, CDR2 YYDKDF (reference sequence). The CDR3 covers 17 residues. The CDR3 nucleotides read TGTGCCACCAGCAGAGGGGGGGCTTTGGGTGAGAACACTGAAGCTTTCTTT. This translates into CATSRGGALGENTEAFF.

J is TRBJ2-5 and V is TRBV20-1; possible D gene TRBD2, 5 bases. The ends were cut back, 6 bases at V and 1 base at J, with 15 bases in the middle. The CDR3 runs 14 residues. The germline gives CDR1 DFQATT, CDR2 SNEGSKA (reference sequence). In DNA, the CDR3 is TGCAGTGCCCTAACCCTAGCCCCCCAAGAGACCCAGTACTTC. Encoded protein: CSALTLAPQETQYF.

This rearrangement joins TRBV5-1 to TRBJ2-1; D may match TRBD1 or TRBD2 (6 bases each). V was shortened by 4 bases and J by 10 bases, with 18 bases between the two germline ends. CDR1 is SGHRS and CDR2 is YFSETQ in the germline V gene. The CDR3 runs to 14 residues. The CDR3 loop reads CASSPRQAGWEQFF. CDR3 bases: TGCGCCAGCAGCCCACGACAGGCGGGGTGGGAGCAGTTCTTC. The whole variable domain, remainder taken from reference TRBV5-1 and TRBJ2-1, is KAGVTQTPRYLIKTRGQQVTLSCSPISGHRSVSWYQQTPGQGLQFLFEYFSETQRNKGNFPGRFSGRQFSNSRSEMNVSTLELGDSALYLCASSPRQAGWEQFFGPGTRLTVL.

The chain couples TRBV5-1 to TRBJ1-6; D uncertain. Trimming cost V 4 bases and J 12 bases, with 14 bases left between them. Germline CDR1 and CDR2: SGHRS and YFSETQ. CDR3 length equals 13 residues. In nucleotides, the CDR3 is TGCGCCAGCAGCGAGGGTTCAGGCTTACCCCTCCACTTT. This translates into CASSEGSGLPLHF.

The chain carries TRBV9 and TRBJ2-1, with D maybe TRBD2 (6 bases). CDR3 length equals 17 residues. CDR1 is SGDLS and CDR2 is YYNGEE in the germline V gene. V was trimmed by 0 bases and J by 3 bases, leaving 16 bases between them. The CDR3 DNA reads as TGTGCCAGCAGCGTAGTGGGGGACTCCCCCGTCTACAATGAGCAGTTCTTC. This translates into CASSVVGDSPVYNEQFF.